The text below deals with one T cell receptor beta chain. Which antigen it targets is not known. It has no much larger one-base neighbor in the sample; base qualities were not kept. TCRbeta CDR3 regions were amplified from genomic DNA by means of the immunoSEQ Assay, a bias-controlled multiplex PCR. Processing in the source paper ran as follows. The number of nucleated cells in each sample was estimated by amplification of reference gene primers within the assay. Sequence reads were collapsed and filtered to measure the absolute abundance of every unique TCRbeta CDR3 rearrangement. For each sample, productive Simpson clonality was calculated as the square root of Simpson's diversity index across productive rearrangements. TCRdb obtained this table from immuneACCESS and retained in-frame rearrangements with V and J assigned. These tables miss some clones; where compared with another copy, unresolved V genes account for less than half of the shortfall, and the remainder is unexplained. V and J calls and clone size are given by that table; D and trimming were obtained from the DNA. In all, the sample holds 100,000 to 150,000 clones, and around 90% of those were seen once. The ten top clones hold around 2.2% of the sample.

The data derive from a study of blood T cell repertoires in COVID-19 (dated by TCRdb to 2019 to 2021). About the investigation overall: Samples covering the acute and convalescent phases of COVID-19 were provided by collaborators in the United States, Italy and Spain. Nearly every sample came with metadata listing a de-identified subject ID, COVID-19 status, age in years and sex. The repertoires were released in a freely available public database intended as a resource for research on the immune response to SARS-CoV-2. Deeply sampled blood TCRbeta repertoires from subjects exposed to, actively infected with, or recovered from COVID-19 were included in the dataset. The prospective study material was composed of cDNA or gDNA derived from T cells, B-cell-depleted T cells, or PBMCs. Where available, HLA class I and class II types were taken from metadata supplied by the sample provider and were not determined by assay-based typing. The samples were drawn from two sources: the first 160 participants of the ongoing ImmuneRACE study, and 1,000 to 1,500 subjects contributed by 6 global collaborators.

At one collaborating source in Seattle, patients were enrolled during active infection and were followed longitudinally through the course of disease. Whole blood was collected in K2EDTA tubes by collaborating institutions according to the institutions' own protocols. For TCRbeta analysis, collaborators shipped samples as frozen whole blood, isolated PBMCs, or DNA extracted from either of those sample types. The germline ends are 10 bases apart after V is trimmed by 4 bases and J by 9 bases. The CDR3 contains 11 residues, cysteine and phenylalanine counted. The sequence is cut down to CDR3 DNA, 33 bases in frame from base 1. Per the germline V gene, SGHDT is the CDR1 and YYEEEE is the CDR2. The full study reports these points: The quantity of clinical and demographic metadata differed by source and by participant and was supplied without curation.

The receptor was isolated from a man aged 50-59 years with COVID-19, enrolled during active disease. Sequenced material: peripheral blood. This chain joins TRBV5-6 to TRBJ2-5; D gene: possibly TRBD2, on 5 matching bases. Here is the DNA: TGTGCCAGCAGCCCGGGGATGCCCCAGTACTTC. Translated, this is CASSPGMPQYF.